This T cell receptor beta chain comes out of a study of T cell responses to AZD1222 COVID-19 vaccine. The wider study: Pooling of second doses given at about 4 or about 12 weeks was done. Whole-study results and caveats: After the peak T cell response, and only then, were repertoires sampled.

Of note for this clone: What it recognizes is unknown.

The CDR3 is 11 amino acids. V lost 5 bases, J lost 9 bases, and 2 bases stayed unmatched. From germline, CDR1 is SGHRS and CDR2 YFSETQ. Profiled with immunoSEQ multiplex PCR; TCRdb holds only in-frame clones, not every one. Of fewer than 120,000 clones listed, 70% to 90% are singletons. The TCR sequence derives from an adult in good health. The starting material was peripheral blood, obtained on day 0 of AZD1222 vaccination. V is TRBV5-1 and J is TRBJ2-1, with 7 bases fitting TRBD1. The CDR3 DNA reads TGCGCCAGCAGACAGGGGACTGAGCAGTTCTTC. It yields the protein CASRQGTEQFF. Together with reference TRBV5-1 and TRBJ2-1, the CDR3 gives the full variable domain: KAGVTQTPRYLIKTRGQQVTLSCSPISGHRSVSWYQQTPGQGLQFLFEYFSETQRNKGNFPGRFSGRQFSNSRSEMNVSTLELGDSALYLCASRQGTEQFFGPGTRLTVL.